This entry concerns a single T cell receptor beta chain. Its cognate antigen is unknown. The protocol was immunoSEQ multiplex PCR, while the TCRdb copy is restricted to in-frame clones and leaves out a portion. Among roughly 700,000 clones listed, approximately 79% were seen once. The source of the sample is a study of shared clonotypes between healthy human individuals. Whole-study results and caveats: Relative to clonotypes present in all four donors, those not shared had lower generation probabilities. In the sorted subsets, rarefaction showed sequencing was incomplete despite large depth.

Donors comprised healthy HIV-negative adults lacking recent acute infections or vaccinations. Each donor was a Caucasian adult residing in Nashville, Tennessee. Trimming stripped 5 bases from V and 4 bases from J, with 18 bases between. CDR1 is MDHEN and CDR2 is SYDVKM in the germline V gene. This CDR3 spans 15 amino acids. The clonotype comes from a woman aged 25 to 39 in good health. V and J are TRBV28 and TRBJ2-7; a possible D gene is TRBD1 (6 bases). The specimen sequenced was memory CD4+ T cells sorted from blood. Subset of the sample: CD45RA-negative fraction. In DNA form, the CDR3 reads TGTGCCAGCAGTCCTCATGACAGGCCTGATTACGAGCAGTACTTC. Encoded protein: CASSPHDRPDYEQYF.